This TCR beta chain comes out of a study of CD8 T cells in ankylosing spondylitis. General study points: A motif in TCR beta, a set of eight or nine highly homologous variants, appeared characteristic of ankylosing spondylitis blood. Earlier work had already found some motif variants in reactive arthritis synovial fluid and blood.

In this sample, this clonotype turned up many times. The antigen is not known. Each CDR3 protein gets one entry after TCRdb re-called the 5' RACE reads with MiXCR. The sample carries about 510,000 distinct CDR3 sequences, about 5.4% recorded once. The V end lost 0 bases, the J end lost 5 bases, and 13 bases lay between the germline ends. Germline loops: CDR1 LNHNV, CDR2 YYDKDF (reference sequence). CDR3 length equals 15 residues. The source material was blood, either unsorted or a sorted T cell fraction (not recorded which). The TCR was taken from a male donor with ankylosing spondylitis. The genes are TRBV15 and TRBJ1-1, with a tentative D call TRBD1 (6 bases). In DNA form, the CDR3 reads TGTGCCACCAGCAGAGATCAAGGAGGGGGAACTGAAGCTTTCTTT. Translation gives CATSRDQGGGTEAFF.